This is a list of T cell receptor beta chains from one sample in a study of T cell clones after liver transplantation. Generated by immunoSEQ multiplex PCR, the TCRdb table keeps only in-frame clones and is missing some. This table holds roughly 51,000 clones, roughly 71% found once. This specimen consisted of CD4+ T cells from blood, obtained 54 months after liver transplant. The source is a human patient who received a liver transplant. Some T cells may be supplied by the graft donor. The CDR3 runs from the conserved cysteine through the conserved F or W. The D gene is left open where the match is weak. Only part of the rows carry a size: once, few, many, or a class if the clone is expanded.

cdr3_nt: TGTGCCAGCAGCCAAGTGGGGGGGATCAAGACCCAGTACTTC; cdr3_aa: CASSQVGGIKTQYF; v_call: TRBV14; d_call: TRBD2; clone_size: NA; j_call: TRBJ2-5
cdr3_nt: TGTGCCAGCAGCTCGGTAGCGGGGACAGGAGAGACCCAGTACTTC; cdr3_aa: CASSSVAGTGETQYF; v_call: TRBV11-2; d_call: NA; clone_size: NA; j_call: TRBJ2-5
cdr3_nt: TGTGCCAGCAGCCCATACTACGGACAGGGCCAGGATACGCAGTATTTT; cdr3_aa: CASSPYYGQGQDTQYF; v_call: TRBV7-8; d_call: TRBD1; clone_size: NA; j_call: TRBJ2-3
cdr3_nt: TGTGCCTGGAGTAGCGGGGTCTCCTACGAGCAGTACTTC; cdr3_aa: CAWSSGVSYEQYF; v_call: TRBV30; d_call: TRBD2; clone_size: NA; j_call: TRBJ2-7
cdr3_nt: TGTGCCAGCAGCCCCGGGACAGGACTACAACTAAGCACAGATACGCAGTATTTT; cdr3_aa: CASSPGTGLQLSTDTQYF; v_call: TRBV5-6; d_call: TRBD1; clone_size: few; j_call: TRBJ2-3
cdr3_nt: TGTGCCAGCAGCAGAGTGAGTTCCCAGCGGGGGGCAGAGACCCAGTACTTC; cdr3_aa: CASSRVSSQRGAETQYF; v_call: TRBV7-2; d_call: TRBD2; clone_size: NA; j_call: TRBJ2-5
cdr3_nt: TGTGCCAGCAGCTTAGATAGCGGGGGGTACAATGAGCAGTTCTTC; cdr3_aa: CASSLDSGGYNEQFF; v_call: TRBV7-9; d_call: TRBD2; clone_size: many; j_call: TRBJ2-1
cdr3_nt: TGTGCCAGCAGCTTCGGGACAGGGAGCAATCAGCCCCAGCATTTT; cdr3_aa: CASSFGTGSNQPQHF; v_call: TRBV7-6; d_call: TRBD1; clone_size: NA; j_call: TRBJ1-5
cdr3_nt: TGTGCCAGCAGCTTAGGTCAGAACACTGAAGCTTTCTTT; cdr3_aa: CASSLGQNTEAFF; v_call: TRBV7-2; d_call: NA; clone_size: NA; j_call: TRBJ1-1
cdr3_nt: TGTGCCAGCAGTCCGGACATATACAATGAGCAGTTCTTC; cdr3_aa: CASSPDIYNEQFF; v_call: TRBV2; d_call: NA; clone_size: NA; j_call: TRBJ2-1
cdr3_nt: TGTGCCAGCAGCCCCAGGGGTGGGGGGGAAAAACTGTTTTTT; cdr3_aa: CASSPRGGGEKLFF; v_call: TRBV7-2; d_call: NA; clone_size: NA; j_call: TRBJ1-4
cdr3_nt: TGTGCCAGCAGTTATCGAGGGACGGGAACGGGTGAAAAACTGTTTTTT; cdr3_aa: CASSYRGTGTGEKLFF; v_call: TRBV6-5; d_call: NA; clone_size: NA; j_call: TRBJ1-4
cdr3_nt: TGTGCCAGCAGCCAAGAAGGGATTAATGAAAAACTGTTTTTT; cdr3_aa: CASSQEGINEKLFF; v_call: TRBV4-2; d_call: NA; clone_size: NA; j_call: TRBJ1-4
cdr3_nt: TGTGCCAGCTCACCCCGACCGGCAGGGGAGAGTTCCTATAATTCACCCCTCCACTTT; cdr3_aa: CASSPRPAGESSYNSPLHF; v_call: TRBV18; d_call: NA; clone_size: NA; j_call: TRBJ1-6
cdr3_nt: TGTGCCAGCAAAGAAAGGAGCAATCAGCCCCAGCATTTT; cdr3_aa: CASKERSNQPQHF; v_call: TRBV2; d_call: NA; clone_size: NA; j_call: TRBJ1-5
cdr3_nt: TGTGCCAGCAGTGAAGATCGGAGATATGGCTACACCTTC; cdr3_aa: CASSEDRRYGYTF; v_call: TRBV6-1; d_call: NA; clone_size: NA; j_call: TRBJ1-2
cdr3_nt: TGTGCCAGCAGTAGGGGCCCCAACTATGGCTACACCTTC; cdr3_aa: CASSRGPNYGYTF; v_call: TRBV6-1; d_call: NA; clone_size: once; j_call: TRBJ1-2
cdr3_nt: TGTGCCAGCAGCTCCTATCCCTCTGGGGCCAACGTCCTGACTTTC; cdr3_aa: CASSSYPSGANVLTF; v_call: TRBV7-9; d_call: NA; clone_size: NA; j_call: TRBJ2-6
cdr3_nt: TGTGCCAGCAGCTCGGGGCTCCGGGCCGAGGGCTGGGCAGATACGCAGTATTTT; cdr3_aa: CASSSGLRAEGWADTQYF; v_call: TRBV7-9; d_call: NA; clone_size: few; j_call: TRBJ2-3
cdr3_nt: TGTGCCAGAAGTAAATGTAGGGAGAGCAATCAGCCCCAGCATTTT; cdr3_aa: CARSKCRESNQPQHF; v_call: TRBV5-3; d_call: NA; clone_size: few; j_call: TRBJ1-5
cdr3_nt: TGTGCCAGCTCACCACCGTCCCAGGGGGCTGGAAAACTGTTTTTT; cdr3_aa: CASSPPSQGAGKLFF; v_call: TRBV18; d_call: TRBD1; clone_size: NA; j_call: TRBJ1-4
cdr3_nt: TGCGCCAGCAGCTTGGTTTTAGGTGGGTGGAACACTGAAGCTTTCTTT; cdr3_aa: CASSLVLGGWNTEAFF; v_call: TRBV5-1; d_call: NA; clone_size: NA; j_call: TRBJ1-1
cdr3_nt: TGTGCCAGCAGCTCTTTTACCATGGGGAACACTGAAGCTTTCTTT; cdr3_aa: CASSSFTMGNTEAFF; v_call: TRBV7-8; d_call: NA; clone_size: few; j_call: TRBJ1-1
cdr3_nt: TGTGCCAGCAGCGTAGATTTAGCGATTCACTCTGGAAACACCATATATTTT; cdr3_aa: CASSVDLAIHSGNTIYF; v_call: TRBV9; d_call: NA; clone_size: NA; j_call: TRBJ1-3
cdr3_nt: TGTGCCAGCAGCGTGGGACAGGAAACCTACGAGCAGTACTTC; cdr3_aa: CASSVGQETYEQYF; v_call: TRBV9; d_call: TRBD1; clone_size: NA; j_call: TRBJ2-7
cdr3_nt: TGTGCCAGCAGCTTAGGTGGGCCCAACTACGAGCAGTACTTC; cdr3_aa: CASSLGGPNYEQYF; v_call: TRBV13; d_call: NA; clone_size: NA; j_call: TRBJ2-7
cdr3_nt: TGTGCCAGCAGCGCGAGGGGAGGAAGAGATGAAAAACTGTTTTTT; cdr3_aa: CASSARGGRDEKLFF; v_call: TRBV7-6; d_call: NA; clone_size: NA; j_call: TRBJ1-4
cdr3_nt: TGTGCCAGCAGTTTCGGGACAGGGGTTCAAGAGACCCAGTACTTC; cdr3_aa: CASSFGTGVQETQYF; v_call: TRBV6-6; d_call: TRBD1; clone_size: NA; j_call: TRBJ2-5
cdr3_nt: TGTGCCAGGGGGGCTGACTATGGCTACACCTTC; cdr3_aa: CARGADYGYTF; v_call: TRBV21-1; d_call: NA; clone_size: few; j_call: TRBJ1-2
cdr3_nt: TGTGCCAGAAGCTTGGCGCCCCGGGACAGGGACCCCGCTGGAAACACCATATATTTT; cdr3_aa: CARSLAPRDRDPAGNTIYF; v_call: TRBV5-3; d_call: TRBD1; clone_size: NA; j_call: TRBJ1-3
cdr3_nt: TGTGCCAGCAGCTCGGGACAGGGGATGAACACTGAAGCTTTCTTT; cdr3_aa: CASSSGQGMNTEAFF; v_call: TRBV11-1; d_call: TRBD1; clone_size: once; j_call: TRBJ1-1
cdr3_nt: TGTGCCAGCAGCTTAGATCGGGCAGGCCGAAACGAGCAGTACTTC; cdr3_aa: CASSLDRAGRNEQYF; v_call: TRBV11-2; d_call: NA; clone_size: NA; j_call: TRBJ2-7
cdr3_nt: TGTGCCAGCAGCTCTCAGGGTGTGTACACCGGGGAGCTGTTTTTT; cdr3_aa: CASSSQGVYTGELFF; v_call: TRBV5-8; d_call: NA; clone_size: NA; j_call: TRBJ2-2
cdr3_nt: TGTGCCAGCAGCCCCCCGGGTACAACTAATGAAAAACTGTTTTTT; cdr3_aa: CASSPPGTTNEKLFF; v_call: TRBV5-4; d_call: NA; clone_size: NA; j_call: TRBJ1-4
cdr3_nt: TGTGCCAGCAGTTTGAACAGGGGGCTCTATAATGAAAAACTGTTTTTT; cdr3_aa: CASSLNRGLYNEKLFF; v_call: TRBV28; d_call: TRBD1; clone_size: NA; j_call: TRBJ1-4
cdr3_nt: TGTGCCAGCAGTTTGGAGGCCGGGGCAGGGAACACCGGGGAGCTGTTTTTT; cdr3_aa: CASSLEAGAGNTGELFF; v_call: TRBV6-4; d_call: NA; clone_size: NA; j_call: TRBJ2-2
cdr3_nt: TGCGCCAGCAGCCACGCCCTGAGGAGGGGGGGCTCTGGGGCCAACGTCCTGACTTTC; cdr3_aa: CASSHALRRGGSGANVLTF; v_call: TRBV4-1; d_call: NA; clone_size: NA; j_call: TRBJ2-6
cdr3_nt: TGTGCCAGCAAAAAAGGGCAGGGCAATCAGCCCCAGCATTTT; cdr3_aa: CASKKGQGNQPQHF; v_call: TRBV6-1; d_call: NA; clone_size: NA; j_call: TRBJ1-5
cdr3_nt: TGTGCCACCAGCAAAGACAGGTTCGGAGGCTACACCTTC; cdr3_aa: CATSKDRFGGYTF; v_call: TRBV15; d_call: NA; clone_size: NA; j_call: TRBJ1-2
cdr3_nt: TGTGCCAGCAGGGGTTGGGGATCAGATACGCAGTATTTT; cdr3_aa: CASRGWGSDTQYF; v_call: TRBV2; d_call: NA; clone_size: NA; j_call: TRBJ2-3
cdr3_nt: TGTGCCAGCAGCTTAGGGGGGGCCCCCACAGATACGCAGTATTTT; cdr3_aa: CASSLGGAPTDTQYF; v_call: TRBV7-2; d_call: NA; clone_size: NA; j_call: TRBJ2-3
cdr3_nt: TGTGCCATCAGTGCCATACAGGGAAGAAACACTGAAGCTTTCTTT; cdr3_aa: CAISAIQGRNTEAFF; v_call: TRBV10-3; d_call: NA; clone_size: NA; j_call: TRBJ1-1
cdr3_nt: TGTGCCTGGAGGGGGTCGGGTGAAAAACTGTTTTTT; cdr3_aa: CAWRGSGEKLFF; v_call: TRBV30; d_call: NA; clone_size: few; j_call: TRBJ1-4
cdr3_nt: TGTGCCAGTAGTACTTACCGGACAGGGGGAAATAATTCACCCCTCCACTTT; cdr3_aa: CASSTYRTGGNNSPLHF; v_call: TRBV19; d_call: TRBD1; clone_size: NA; j_call: TRBJ1-6
cdr3_nt: TGTGCCACGCGACAGGGGGAAATCGAAAAACTGTTTTTT; cdr3_aa: CATRQGEIEKLFF; v_call: TRBV6-5; d_call: TRBD1; clone_size: NA; j_call: TRBJ1-4
cdr3_nt: TGTGGAATTAGTACAGGTAGCAATCAGCCCCAGCATTTT; cdr3_aa: CGISTGSNQPQHF; v_call: TRBV28; d_call: NA; clone_size: NA; j_call: TRBJ1-5
cdr3_nt: TGTGCCAGCAGCGTCGGGAGGACGGCCGCTGGAGAGACCCAGTACTTC; cdr3_aa: CASSVGRTAAGETQYF; v_call: TRBV9; d_call: TRBD2; clone_size: NA; j_call: TRBJ2-5
cdr3_nt: TGTGCCAGCAGTTACGCGGGACAGGGCCGGAACACTGAAGCTTTCTTT; cdr3_aa: CASSYAGQGRNTEAFF; v_call: TRBV6-5; d_call: TRBD1; clone_size: NA; j_call: TRBJ1-1
cdr3_nt: TGTGCCAGTCCGACAGGCCCCCACGAGCAGTACTTC; cdr3_aa: CASPTGPHEQYF; v_call: TRBV6-4; d_call: NA; clone_size: once; j_call: TRBJ2-7